These 2 T cell receptor beta chains came from one sample sequenced in a study of draining lymph node invasion in breast cancer. The CD4+ CD45RA- CD25high gate defined the sorted memory regulatory T cells. TCRdb re-called the bulk RNA-seq reads with MiXCR, one entry per CDR3 protein. The data hold about 2,500 distinct CDR3 sequences, with roughly two thirds observed a single time. The sample comprised sorted memory Tregs from a lymph node. The receptors shown here come from a female donor with luminal breast cancer.

This rearrangement joins TRBV11-2 to TRBJ1-1; TRBD1 agrees at 11 bases. The CDR3 totals 13 residues. Losses at the gene ends were 5 bases for V and 7 bases for J; bases not matched to a gene: 3. Germline CDR1 is SGHAT and CDR2 is FQNNGV. CDR3 loop: CASSPGQGDEAFF. DNA for the CDR3: TGTGCCAGCAGCCCGGGACAGGGGGATGAAGCTTTCTTT.

This rearrangement joins TRBV18 to TRBJ2-1; D tentatively reads TRBD1 or TRBD2 (6 bases each). V gave up 3 bases and J gave up 7 bases, with 16 bases separating them. The CDR3 totals 15 residues. The germline V gene has CDR1 KGHSH and CDR2 LQKENI. This CDR3 is CASSPRGGPRNEQFF. In nucleotides, the CDR3 is TGTGCCAGCTCACCGCGAGGGGGGCCTCGGAATGAGCAGTTCTTC. Full variable domain (remainder filled in from reference TRBV18 and TRBJ2-1): NAGVMQNPRHLVRRRGQEARLRCSPMKGHSHVYWYRQLPEEGLKFMVYLQKENIIDESGMPKERFSAEFPKEGPSILRIQQVVRGDSAAYFCASSPRGGPRNEQFFGPGTRLTVL.